Following are 23 T cell receptor beta chains from one sample sequenced in a study of cytotoxic CD8 clonotypes in ibrutinib-treated CLL. Profiled with immunoSEQ multiplex PCR; TCRdb holds only in-frame clones, not every one. The table includes 52,000 or so clones, nearly 55% detected once. This specimen consisted of PBMCs, obtained at disease progression, from a patient treated with ibrutinib. The receptors originated from a human donor with chronic lymphocytic leukemia.

This chain's CDR3 is CASSLGQGGYEQYF. CDR3 nucleotide sequence: TGTGCCAGCAGCCTTGGACAGGGAGGTTACGAGCAGTACTTC. The V and J genes are TRBV7-2 and TRBJ2-7, with TRBD1 matching 8 bases. The CDR3 sequence is 14 residues long. Per the germline V gene, CDR1 is SGHTA and CDR2 is FQGNSA. V was pared by 5 bases and J by 4 bases, with 7 bases of the junction left unmatched.

The chain uses TRBV5-1 and TRBJ1-4; D remains ambiguous. Trimming removed 5 bases from V and 3 bases from J, with 11 bases in between. From germline, CDR1 is SGHRS and CDR2 YFSETQ. This CDR3 has 14 amino acids. The CDR3 coding sequence is TGCGCCAGCAGTAACGACACTTCTAATGAAAAACTGTTTTTT. Encoded protein: CASSNDTSNEKLFF.

The chain has TRBV6-1 and TRBJ1-6; 10 nucleotides line up with TRBD1. Losses at the gene ends were 9 bases for V and 9 bases for J; bases not matched to a gene: 5. The CDR3 is made up of 13 amino acids. Germline V lookup: CDR1 MNHNS, CDR2 SASEGT. The CDR3 region has the DNA TGTGCCAGTGCTGGGACAGGGGTTTCACCCCTCCACTTT. Translated: CASAGTGVSPLHF.

The chain uses TRBV9 and TRBJ2-1, with D possibly being TRBD1 or TRBD2 (6 bases each). With 6 bases removed from V and 0 bases from J, the gap between germline ends came to 13 bases. Looked up from germline, CDR1 is SGDLS and CDR2 is YYNGEE. The CDR3 contains 15 residues. CDR3 sequence (DNA): TGTGCCAGCACAATAGGGGGGAGCTCCTACAATGAGCAGTTCTTC. Translation: CASTIGGSSYNEQFF.

The chain uses TRBV27 and TRBJ2-5, with 9 bases identical to TRBD1. The CDR3 totals 16 residues. CDR1 is MNHEY, CDR2 SMNVEV, per germline (reference sequence). Trimming at V came to 5 bases and at J to 3 bases, leaving 10 bases not matched to a gene. CDR3 DNA: TGTGCCAGCAGTGCTTACCGGGACAGGGCGGAAGAGACCCAGTACTTC. It yields the protein CASSAYRDRAEETQYF.

This sequence joins TRBV6-5 and TRBJ2-2, with TRBD1 identical over 9 bases. The CDR3 has 15 amino acids. J was trimmed by 2 bases and V by 6 bases; bases with no gene match: 4. Germline CDR1 is MNHEY and CDR2 is SVGAGI. Here the CDR3 reads CASRGTGLNTGELFF. The CDR3 region has the DNA TGTGCCAGCAGGGGGACAGGGCTTAACACCGGGGAGCTGTTTTTT.

The gene calls are TRBV7-6 and TRBJ2-5; weak D call: TRBD2 (5 bases). Germline V gene lookup returns CDR1 SGHVS and CDR2 FNYEAQ. The V gene lost 1 base and the J gene lost 5 bases, with 8 bases spanning the gap. The CDR3 loop spans 13 amino acids. CDR3 sequence: CASSLEPGETQYF. The CDR3 DNA reads as TGTGCCAGCAGCTTAGAACCGGGGGAGACCCAGTACTTC.

The chain recombines TRBV6-5 with TRBJ1-2; D is unclear. Trimming stripped 6 bases from V and 8 bases from J, with 19 bases between. The CDR3 is 14 amino acids. Germline CDR1 is MNHEY and CDR2 is SVGAGI. Here the CDR3 DNA reads TGTGCCAGCAGACCCCAGAGAGTGGTTTGGGGCTACACCTTC. Protein product: CASRPQRVVWGYTF.

This clone was observed a handful of times. The V call is TRBV7-2, the J call TRBJ2-1; 9 positions match TRBD2. Germline CDR1 reads SGHTA; CDR2 reads FQGNSA. The CDR3 loop spans 16 amino acids. Trimming at V came to 5 bases and at J to 3 bases, leaving 8 bases not matched to a gene. The CDR3: CASSGKREVYYNEQFF. CDR3 sequence (DNA): TGTGCCAGCAGCGGGAAGCGGGAGGTTTACTACAATGAGCAGTTCTTC.

The chain recombines TRBV12-2 with TRBJ1-3. TRBV12-2 is a listed pseudogene. The CDR3 consists of 15 residues. The CDR3 nucleotides are TGTGCAAGTCGCTTAATCCCAGGGAGTGGAAACACCATATATTTT. Protein: CASRLIPGSGNTIYF.

This clone has just a few counts. V and J are TRBV30 and TRBJ1-5; 7 nucleotides match TRBD1. Losses at the gene ends were 0 bases for V and 7 bases for J; bases not matched to a gene: 9. The germline CDR1 and CDR2 sequences are GTSNPN and SVGIG (reference sequence). CDR3 length: 15 residues. This CDR3 reads CAWSVLGGGRQPQHF. CDR3 sequence (DNA): TGTGCCTGGAGTGTACTAGGAGGGGGCCGGCAGCCCCAGCATTTT.

V is TRBV7-8 and J is TRBJ2-4; D is unresolved. CDR3 size: 14 residues. V was trimmed by 1 base and J by 2 bases, leaving 6 bases between them. Germline CDR1 and CDR2: SGHVS and FQNEAQ. The CDR3 nucleotides are TGTGCCAGCAGCTTAGGGGTTACCAAAAACATTCAGTACTTC. This codes for CASSLGVTKNIQYF. Full variable domain (missing parts from reference TRBV7-8 and TRBJ2-4): GAGVSQSPRYKVAKRGQDVALRCDPISGHVSLFWYQQALGQGPEFLTYFQNEAQLDKSGLPSDRFFAERPEGSVSTLKIQRTQQEDSAVYLCASSLGVTKNIQYFGAGTRLSVL.

The V and J genes are TRBV7-2 and TRBJ2-1, with D possibly being TRBD1 (7 bases). In germline, CDR1 is SGHTA, CDR2 FQGNSA. This CDR3 region has 15 residues. The germline V and J ends were trimmed by 4 bases and 0 bases, with 10 bases remaining between them. The CDR3 protein is CASSSQGGSYNEQFF. CDR3 DNA: TGTGCCAGCAGCTCTCAGGGGGGCTCCTACAATGAGCAGTTCTTC. Full variable domain (rest looked up from reference TRBV7-2 and TRBJ2-1): GAGVSQSPSNKVTEKGKDVELRCDPISGHTALYWYRQSLGQGLEFLIYFQGNSAPDKSGLPSDRFSAERTGGSVSTLTIQRTQQEDSAVYLCASSSQGGSYNEQFFGPGTRLTVL.

The J gene is TRBJ1-5, the V gene TRBV2; 8 nucleotides match TRBD1. The CDR3 contains 17 residues. Germline loops: CDR1 SNHLY, CDR2 FYNNEI. The J segment lost 0 bases and the V segment lost 7 bases, leaving 11 bases of the junction unmatched. CDR3 amino acids: CASKAGTGPRSNQPQHF. Here the CDR3 DNA reads TGTGCCAGCAAAGCCGGGACAGGCCCTCGTAGCAATCAGCCCCAGCATTTT.

This clone was picked up a small number of times. The gene calls are TRBV30 and TRBJ2-1; 7 nucleotides line up with TRBD2. Germline trimming cut 3 bases from V and 4 bases from J; bases unmatched to any gene: 3. Germline CDR1 reads GTSNPN; CDR2 reads SVGIG (reference sequence). This CDR3 comprises 13 residues. CDR3 amino acids: CAWSGTKYNEQFF. The CDR3 DNA reads as TGTGCCTGGAGCGGGACTAAATACAATGAGCAGTTCTTC.

The chain links TRBV4-1 to TRBJ2-7; D uncertain. Trimming removed 0 bases at V and 3 bases at J, with 9 bases between. Germline CDR1 and CDR2: MGHRA and YSYEKL. The CDR3 totals 14 residues. CDR3 loop: CASSQDSLGYEQYF. The CDR3 nucleotides are TGCGCCAGCAGCCAAGATTCCTTGGGCTACGAGCAGTACTTC.

This clone was counted a few times. The J gene is TRBJ2-3, the V gene TRBV6-1; 10 bases agree with TRBD2. The CDR3 is 15 amino acids. The ends lost 6 bases at V and 1 base at J; junction bases unmatched: 4. The germline gives CDR1 MNHNS, CDR2 SASEGT. The CDR3 sequence: CASSPGTSGTDTQYF. The CDR3 coding sequence is TGTGCCAGCAGCCCCGGGACTAGCGGCACAGATACGCAGTATTTT.

This chain connects TRBV5-1 to TRBJ2-1, with 10 positions matching TRBD1. Looked up from germline, CDR1 is SGHRS and CDR2 is YFSETQ. The CDR3 length is 16 residues. V was pared by 4 bases and J by 4 bases, with 8 bases of the junction left unmatched. The CDR3 here is CASSDRGRLVYNEQFF. The CDR3 DNA reads TGCGCCAGCAGCGACAGGGGGCGGTTGGTGTACAATGAGCAGTTCTTC.

The chain joins TRBV5-4 to TRBJ2-1, with D possibly matching TRBD2 (6 bases). Per germline, CDR1 SGHNT and CDR2 YYREEE (reference sequence). Trimming cost V 6 bases and J 0 bases, with 19 bases left between them. The CDR3 is 17 residues long. The CDR3 is CASTLEGRGFSYNEQFF. CDR3 DNA sequence: TGTGCCAGCACGTTGGAGGGACGGGGATTCTCCTACAATGAGCAGTTCTTC. The complete variable domain, with remaining parts taken from reference TRBV5-4 and TRBJ2-1, reads ETGVTQSPTHLIKTRGQQVTLRCSSQSGHNTVSWYQQALGQGPQFIFQYYREEENGRGNFPPRFSGLQFPNYSSELNVNALELDDSALYLCASTLEGRGFSYNEQFFGPGTRLTVL.

The rearrangement uses TRBV29-1 and TRBJ2-7, with D unclear. Trimming removed 7 bases from V and 0 bases from J, with 13 bases in between. Germline assignment: CDR1 SQVTM and CDR2 ANQGSEA. The CDR3 has 13 amino acids. The CDR3 DNA reads as TGCAGCGCTCTGGACGGATCCTCCTACGAGCAGTACTTC. It is translated as CSALDGSSYEQYF.

This clone was detected a few times. The chain recombines TRBV19 with TRBJ2-1; D ambiguous. Looked up from germline, CDR1 is LNHDA and CDR2 is SQIVND (reference sequence). V gave up 10 bases and J gave up 9 bases, with 13 bases separating them. This CDR3 region has 11 residues. CDR3 sequence: CATITGLEQFF. For the CDR3, the DNA is TGTGCCACGATAACGGGCCTTGAGCAGTTCTTC.

The V and J genes are TRBV18 and TRBJ1-6; the D gene is possibly TRBD1 (6 bases). This CDR3 spans 16 amino acids. Trimming left V 5 bases short and J 7 bases short, with 18 bases between. Germline CDR1 reads KGHSH; CDR2 reads LQKENI. The CDR3 protein is CASSSSAGGANSPLHF. CDR3 bases: TGTGCCAGCTCATCTAGTGCGGGGGGCGCGAATTCACCCCTCCACTTT. The full variable domain, rest sourced from reference TRBV18 and TRBJ1-6, is NAGVMQNPRHLVRRRGQEARLRCSPMKGHSHVYWYRQLPEEGLKFMVYLQKENIIDESGMPKERFSAEFPKEGPSILRIQQVVRGDSAAYFCASSSSAGGANSPLHFGNGTRLTVT.

This chain uses TRBV9 with TRBJ1-2, with D possibly TRBD1 on 5 matching bases. Germline assignment: CDR1 SGDLS and CDR2 YYNGEE. V was pared by 0 bases and J by 6 bases, with 18 bases between. The CDR3 totals 16 residues. In nucleotides, the CDR3 is TGTGCCAGCAGCGTAGTTGCAGGACATCCTCGAGATGGCTACACCTTC. Translation gives CASSVVAGHPRDGYTF. The variable domain in full, with the rest retrieved from reference TRBV9 and TRBJ1-2, is DSGVTQTPKHLITATGQRVTLRCSPRSGDLSVYWYQQSLDQGLQFLIQYYNGEERAKGNILERFSAQQFPDLHSELNLSSLELGDSALYFCASSVVAGHPRDGYTFGSGTRLTVV.